This T cell receptor (beta chain) was captured by sequencing in a study of human T cells and chemical hapten exposure. Trimming shortened V by 4 bases and J by 5 bases, and 17 bases separated the two germline ends. CDR1 is WSHSY and CDR2 is SAAADI in the germline V gene. This CDR3 has 15 amino acids. The table lists this clonotype with a few counts. Authors' analysis steps: A typical sample had around 96,000 TCRs, with about 20,000 to 690,600 overall. MiXCR, run by TCRdb on the RACE reads, gives a single entry per CDR3 protein. For this entry, the V and J calls and clone size follow TCRdb and not the study's own pipeline. The repertoire has roughly 180,000 distinct CDR3 sequences, about 15% of them found once; the top ten carry approximately 1.5%. Time point in this sample: patch test 1, 2 weeks after DPC sensitization. Treatment meaning: therapeutic diphenylcyclopropenone sensitization with weekly scalp DPC. The study drew its donors from alopecia patients who were 18 to 70 years old and suitable for DPC.

Source: whole blood, taken in connection with sensitization to the hapten diphenylcyclopropenone (DPC). J is TRBJ1-1 and V is TRBV10-2; D gene unclear. This TCR came from a woman in her twenties or thirties with alopecia areata. Some clones in this sample may be carry-over from other donors' samples. The CDR3 region has the DNA TGCGCCAGCAGTGGGACCCCAACAATAAAGACTGAAGCTTTCTTT. Its translation: CASSGTPTIKTEAFF.